This T cell receptor beta chain was recorded in a study of shared clonotypes between healthy human individuals. With 4 bases clipped from V and 5 bases from J, the junction kept 23 bases outside the gene matches. This CDR3 is built from 19 residues. CDR1 is SGHNT, CDR2 YYREEE, per germline (reference sequence). Over several immunoSEQ plates, each subset's genomic DNA was distributed in even portions. The method was immunoSEQ multiplex PCR; TCRdb's version includes in-frame clones alone and lacks a portion of them. The table has around 1.1 million clones, 70% to 85% seen once. The gene calls are TRBV5-4 and TRBJ2-5; 7 nucleotides align to TRBD2. The origin of this receptor is a man aged 18 to 30 in good health. Some clones in this sample may be carry-over from other donors' samples. The sequenced sample was memory CD4+ T cells from PBMCs. Subset defined: CD45RA-negative fraction. The CDR3 reads CASSPAGLEDVELYETQYF. CDR3 in DNA: TGTGCCAGCAGCCCGGCCGGACTAGAAGATGTAGAACTCTACGAGACCCAGTACTTC. Complete variable domain (other parts from reference TRBV5-4 and TRBJ2-5): ETGVTQSPTHLIKTRGQQVTLRCSSQSGHNTVSWYQQALGQGPQFIFQYYREEENGRGNFPPRFSGLQFPNYSSELNVNALELDDSALYLCASSPAGLEDVELYETQYFGPGTRLLVL.